Each of the 31 T cell receptor beta chains below was sequenced from the same sample in a study of blood T cells in healthy people across ages (dated by TCRdb to between 2014 and 2017). Library prep was done by 5' RACE. Sequenced on an Illumina HiSeq 2500. A second PCR of about 6 to 11 cycles was performed with a sample-barcoded 5' primer and a J-beta primer mix. Using fastp trimming at Q25 and MiXCR clonotype assembly, TCRdb reanalyzed the public sequencing data and kept in-frame beta chains. A single entry per CDR3 protein holds the most common genes and DNA from its merged rows. Within this sample are roughly 1,800,000 distinct CDR3 sequences, with around half of them counted one time only. The ten largest account for approximately 2.1% of the sample. The sample comprised blood. Receptors were obtained from a woman between 40 and 50 years old in good health.

This clonotype was found a few times. This sequence joins TRBV5-6 and TRBJ2-1; 7 bases match TRBD2. The CDR3 sequence is 15 residues long. With V trimmed by 2 bases and J by 4 bases, 6 bases remained unmatched. Germline lookup yields CDR1 SGHDT and CDR2 YYEEEE. As DNA, the CDR3 is TGTGCCAGCAGCTTCGAACTAGCGAGATACAATGAGCAGTTCTTC. It encodes CASSFELARYNEQFF.

This clonotype was observed a few times. CDR3 DNA sequence: TGTGCCAGCAGCTTAGGCTGGTCCGGCTCCTACGAGCAGTACTTC. Its protein is CASSLGWSGSYEQYF. The rearrangement uses TRBV13 and TRBJ2-7; D remains ambiguous. CDR3 length: 15 amino acids. Trimming took off 0 bases at V and 0 bases at J, with 9 bases between the two ends. Germline-derived CDR1 and CDR2 are PRHDT and FYEKMQ (reference sequence).

The gene calls are TRBV3-1 and TRBJ1-6; D is ambiguous. This CDR3 has 15 amino acids. Trimming removed 0 bases from V and 3 bases from J, with 6 bases in between. Germline CDR1 LGHDT, CDR2 YNNKEL (reference sequence). The CDR3 DNA is TGTGCCAGCAGCCAAGATGAGGTCTATAATTCACCCCTCCACTTT. The encoded protein is CASSQDEVYNSPLHF. Variable domain in full (rest from reference TRBV3-1 and TRBJ1-6): DTAVSQTPKYLVTQMGNDKSIKCEQNLGHDTMYWYKQDSKKFLKIMFSYNNKELIINETVPNRFSPKSPDKAHLNLHINSLELGDSAVYFCASSQDEVYNSPLHFGNGTRLTVT.

The chain is built from TRBV20-1 and TRBJ1-6; 7 positions agree with TRBD1. The CDR3 spans 15 residues. Germline lookup yields CDR1 DFQATT and CDR2 SNEGSKA (reference sequence). The V gene end was trimmed by 3 bases and the J gene end by 7 bases; junction bases not matched to a gene: 9. This CDR3 is CSASPGQDANSPLHF. The CDR3 region has the DNA TGCAGTGCTAGCCCCGGACAGGATGCCAATTCACCCCTCCACTTT.

This clonotype was picked up a small number of times. V usage is TRBV4-1 and J usage is TRBJ1-2; unclear D gene. CDR1 and CDR2 (germline): MGHRA, YSYEKL. CDR3 length: 14 residues. V lost 4 bases and J 3 bases, leaving 12 bases between the germline ends. CDR3 region: CASSREGWDYGYTF. The CDR3 bases are TGCGCCAGCAGCCGAGAAGGGTGGGACTATGGCTACACCTTC.

This clonotype was seen just once. Because the CDR3 is missing its conserved closing phenylalanine or tryptophan, this is likely a read error. CDR3 coding DNA: TGTGCCAGCAGCCAAGATCGAAGCGGGGGGGCCAAGAATGAGCAGTTCCTC. As protein: CASSQDRSGGAKNEQFL. The rearrangement joins TRBV4-2 to TRBJ2-1; 10 positions agree with TRBD2. The V gene's germline CDR1 is LGHNA and CDR2 YNFKEQ. CDR3 length: 17 residues. After removal of 0 bases from V and 7 bases from J, the junction contained 9 bases not matched to a gene.

The chain's CDR3 is CASSSTDRYEQYF. The CDR3 DNA sequence: TGTGCCAGCAGTTCGACCGACAGGTACGAGCAGTACTTC. The chain recombines TRBV27 with TRBJ2-7; a weak D match, TRBD1 (6 bases). The V end lost 4 bases, the J end lost 4 bases, and 11 bases lay between the germline ends. The CDR3 spans 13 residues. CDR1 and CDR2 (germline): MNHEY, SMNVEV (reference sequence).

The chain links TRBV12-3 or TRBV12-4 to TRBJ1-6, with D maybe TRBD1 (5 bases). The CDR3 is 18 residues long. The ends were cut back, 3 bases at V and 2 bases at J, with 17 bases in the middle. The CDR3 here is CASSFSPLTGPYNSPLHF. CDR3 DNA sequence: TGTGCCAGCAGTTTCTCCCCCTTAACGGGACCCTATAATTCACCCCTCCACTTT.

The table lists this clonotype with a few counts. The chain combines TRBV28 with TRBJ1-1, with TRBD1 matching over 7 bases. From germline, CDR1 is MDHEN and CDR2 SYDVKM. With 6 bases clipped from V and 1 base from J, the junction kept 8 bases outside the gene matches. There are 15 residues in the CDR3. CDR3 nucleotide sequence: TGTGCCAGCAGCCCACCCCAGGGGGGGAACACTGAAGCTTTCTTT. It yields the protein CASSPPQGGNTEAFF. Drawing the rest from reference TRBV28 and TRBJ1-1, the complete variable domain is DVKVTQSSRYLVKRTGEKVFLECVQDMDHENMFWYRQDPGLGLRLIYFSYDVKMKEKGDIPEGYSVSREKKERFSLILESASTNQTSMYLCASSPPQGGNTEAFFGQGTRLTVV.

This clonotype has a handful of counts. This chain uses TRBV13 with TRBJ2-7; D ambiguous. This CDR3 has 14 amino acids. Trimming took off 0 bases at V and 2 bases at J, with 8 bases between the two ends. Germline assignment: CDR1 PRHDT and CDR2 FYEKMQ (reference sequence). CDR3 nucleotide sequence: TGTGCCAGCAGCTTAGGCAGGTTAGCCTACGAGCAGTACTTC. Translation gives CASSLGRLAYEQYF.

This clonotype turned up a few times. The V gene is TRBV12-3 or TRBV12-4, the J gene TRBJ2-3; D might be TRBD1 or TRBD2, each matching 5 bases. CDR3 length: 13 residues. V gave up 10 bases and J gave up 6 bases, with 17 bases separating them. The CDR3 coding sequence is TGTGCCAACTCCTTGGGACCCCGGGATACGCAGTATTTT. Translated, it gives CANSLGPRDTQYF.

This chain connects TRBV12-3 or TRBV12-4 to TRBJ2-7; no reliable D call. This CDR3 comprises 12 residues. V was trimmed by 8 bases and J by 3 bases, leaving 11 bases between them. The CDR3 region is CASGRGVYEQYF. CDR3 nucleotide sequence: TGTGCCAGCGGGCGAGGTGTCTACGAGCAGTACTTC.

The rearrangement uses TRBV9 and TRBJ2-1, with D possibly TRBD1 on 5 matching bases. The CDR3 contains 15 residues. The germline V gene has CDR1 SGDLS and CDR2 YYNGEE. Trimming cost V 2 bases and J 6 bases, with 15 bases left between them. This CDR3 is CASSVHEWGGNEQFF. CDR3 DNA sequence: TGTGCCAGCAGCGTGCATGAGTGGGGCGGCAATGAGCAGTTCTTC.

This clonotype was picked up a small number of times. J is TRBJ2-3 and V is TRBV12-3 or TRBV12-4; D is unresolved. The CDR3 is 17 amino acids. V dropped 4 bases and J dropped 4 bases, with 21 bases sitting between them. The CDR3 region has the DNA TGTGCCAGCAGTTCCCACGTGAAGGCCGGTAGAGCAGATACGCAGTATTTT. It specifies CASSSHVKAGRADTQYF.

This clonotype has only a few counts. This rearrangement joins TRBV20-1 to TRBJ2-1; D tentatively reads TRBD1 or TRBD2 (7 bases each). The CDR3 totals 14 residues. V shed 1 base and J shed 7 bases, with 14 bases lying between them. The germline V gene encodes CDR1 DFQATT and CDR2 SNEGSKA (reference sequence). The CDR3 here is CSARVRQGGNEQFF. Here the CDR3 DNA reads TGCAGTGCTAGAGTTAGACAGGGAGGGAATGAGCAGTTCTTC.

This clonotype was picked up a small number of times. This chain's CDR3 is CASSTRLEGRRQYF. In DNA, the CDR3 is TGTGCCAGCAGTACAAGACTAGAAGGGCGCAGGCAGTATTTT. This chain joins TRBV12-3 or TRBV12-4 and TRBJ2-3; a weak D match, TRBD2 (6 bases). V was pared by 5 bases and J by 11 bases, with 20 bases between. The CDR3 runs 14 residues.

This clonotype was seen more than once but under ten times. The chain links TRBV4-3 to TRBJ2-7; 7 bases are a match to TRBD1. The length of the CDR3 is 16 residues. Per germline, CDR1 LGHNA and CDR2 YSLEER. Germline trimming cut 4 bases from V and 0 bases from J; bases unmatched to any gene: 9. The CDR3 DNA is TGCGCCAGCAGCCTCCTGACAGGGTCCAGCTCCTACGAGCAGTACTTC. Amino acid sequence: CASSLLTGSSSYEQYF.

The chain has TRBV7-2 and TRBJ1-4; D gene ambiguous. The CDR3 covers 14 residues. From germline, CDR1 is SGHTA and CDR2 FQGNSA. Trimming took off 4 bases at V and 3 bases at J, with 9 bases between the two ends. CDR3 in DNA: TGTGCCAGCAGCTCAACGGCTTCTAATGAAAAACTGTTTTTT. Translation gives CASSSTASNEKLFF.

In this sample, this clonotype turned up a few times. The V call is TRBV7-2, the J call TRBJ2-4, with 7 bases matching TRBD2. The J call may be faulty, since TRBJ2-7 better matches the DNA end. Germline V gives CDR1 SGHTA, CDR2 FQGNSA. The CDR3 is 15 residues long. The CDR3 DNA is TGTGCCAGCAGCCCGACCCTTGGCGGGGGATACGAGCAGTACTTC. Its protein is CASSPTLGGGYEQYF.

This clonotype was observed once. This chain connects TRBV6-1 to TRBJ2-2, with 11 bases identical to TRBD1. V shed 6 bases, J shed 7 bases, and the junction held 10 bases outside the gene matches. The CDR3 loop spans 16 amino acids. Germline values: CDR1 MNHNS, CDR2 SASEGT. The CDR3 DNA is TGTGCCAGCAGGGAATCCGGACAGGGGGCCATCGGGGAGCTGTTTTTT. Residues: CASRESGQGAIGELFF.

This sequence joins TRBV5-1 and TRBJ1-5, with 7 bases matching TRBD1. The CDR3 runs 15 residues. From germline, CDR1 is SGHRS and CDR2 YFSETQ. V lost 4 bases and J lost 4; bases outside the gene matches: 8. CDR3 nucleotides: TGCGCCAGCAGCCGCGGCGGGGACAGAAATCAGCCCCAGCATTTT. Its translation is CASSRGGDRNQPQHF.

This clonotype was detected a few times. The V gene is TRBV6-5, the J gene TRBJ2-4, with 11 bases that match TRBD2. The J call may be faulty, since TRBJ2-7 better matches the DNA end. Germline CDR1 and CDR2: MNHEY and SVGAGI. The CDR3 is 17 amino acids. The CDR3 DNA reads TGTGCCAGCAGTTACGGCTTCCTAGCGGGGGGCCGAAACGAGCAGTACTTC. It encodes CASSYGFLAGGRNEQYF.

The rearrangement joins TRBV7-2 to TRBJ2-7, with 11 bases aligning to TRBD2. The V gene end was trimmed by 1 base and the J gene end by 1 base; junction bases not matched to a gene: 6. The CDR3 extends over 17 amino acids. Germline CDR1 and CDR2: SGHTA and FQGNSA. The CDR3 DNA reads TGTGCCAGCAGCTTAGATAGGCTAGCGGGGGGATCCTACGAGCAGTACTTC. Amino acids: CASSLDRLAGGSYEQYF. The full variable domain, in which reference TRBV7-2 and TRBJ2-7 provide the parts outside the CDR3, is GAGVSQSPSNKVTEKGKDVELRCDPISGHTALYWYRQSLGQGLEFLIYFQGNSAPDKSGLPSDRFSAERTGGSVSTLTIQRTQQEDSAVYLCASSLDRLAGGSYEQYFGPGTRLTVT.

This clonotype was counted a single time. This sequence joins TRBV29-1 and TRBJ1-1, with a tentative D call TRBD1 (5 bases). CDR1 and CDR2 from the germline V gene are SQVTM and ANQGSEA. The germline V and J ends were trimmed by 6 bases and 6 bases, with 11 bases remaining between them. The CDR3 length is 11 residues. The CDR3 is CSVAGGAEAFF. In DNA form, the CDR3 reads TGCAGCGTAGCAGGAGGGGCTGAAGCTTTCTTT. Full variable domain (missing parts from reference TRBV29-1 and TRBJ1-1): SAVISQKPSRDICQRGTSLTIQCQVDSQVTMMFWYRQQPGQSLTLIATANQGSEATYESGFVIDKFPISRPNLTFSTLTVSNMSPEDSSIYLCSVAGGAEAFFGQGTRLTVV.

This clonotype has just a few counts. V gene TRBV29-1 combines with J gene TRBJ1-5, with a tentative D call TRBD1 (5 bases). The V end was cut by 4 bases, the J end by 3 bases, with 10 bases between. In germline, CDR1 is SQVTM, CDR2 ANQGSEA. The CDR3 is 13 residues long. For the CDR3, the DNA is TGCAGCGTTGGTGCGGGACTCAATCAGCCCCAGCATTTT. Protein: CSVGAGLNQPQHF. Complete variable domain (other parts from reference TRBV29-1 and TRBJ1-5): SAVISQKPSRDICQRGTSLTIQCQVDSQVTMMFWYRQQPGQSLTLIATANQGSEATYESGFVIDKFPISRPNLTFSTLTVSNMSPEDSSIYLCSVGAGLNQPQHFGDGTRLSIL.

This rearrangement joins TRBV15 to TRBJ1-2; D is perhaps TRBD1 (5 bases). The CDR3 extends over 13 amino acids. V lost 5 bases, J lost 8 bases, and 15 bases lay in between. Germline CDR1 reads LNHNV; CDR2 reads YYDKDF (reference sequence). Here the CDR3 DNA reads TGTGCCACCAGCGATGGGTGGGGGGACGGCTACACCTTC. This translates into CATSDGWGDGYTF.

This clonotype was observed a few times. V and J are TRBV20-1 and TRBJ2-1, with 13 bases identical to TRBD2. V gave up 5 bases and J gave up 2 bases; unmatched junction bases: 12. The CDR3 is 18 amino acids. Looked up from germline, CDR1 is DFQATT and CDR2 is SNEGSKA (reference sequence). This chain's CDR3 is CSAPQLLAGGPPYNEQFF. The CDR3, as DNA: TGCAGTGCTCCCCAGTTACTAGCGGGGGGGCCCCCCTACAATGAGCAGTTCTTC.

There are a few counts of this clonotype. The chain is built from TRBV24-1 and TRBJ1-1; D unclear. Germline values: CDR1 KGHDR, CDR2 SFDVKD. With 0 bases removed from V and 1 base from J, the gap between germline ends came to 2 bases. The CDR3 covers 13 residues. The CDR3: CATSDLGNTEAFF. The CDR3 DNA follows: TGTGCCACCAGTGATTTGGGGAACACTGAAGCTTTCTTT.

V gene TRBV24-1 combines with J gene TRBJ2-3, with a tentative D call TRBD2 (5 bases). The CDR3 is 15 amino acids. V shed 6 bases and J shed 6 bases, with 18 bases lying between them. CDR1 is KGHDR, CDR2 SFDVKD, per germline. The CDR3 here is CATSPQLGTEDTQYF. DNA for the CDR3: TGTGCCACCAGTCCACAACTAGGAACCGAGGATACGCAGTATTTT.

This chain connects TRBV9 to TRBJ2-7; D may be TRBD2 (5 bases). The CDR3 extends over 14 amino acids. The V and J ends lost 2 bases and 4 bases respectively, with 13 bases between them. CDR1 is SGDLS, CDR2 YYNGEE, per germline. The CDR3 here is CASSVGTPGYEQYF. DNA for the CDR3: TGTGCCAGCAGCGTGGGTACGCCGGGGTACGAGCAGTACTTC.

The V and J genes are TRBV4-3 and TRBJ1-2; D not certain. V was trimmed by 0 bases and J by 4 bases, leaving 9 bases between them. Germline assignment: CDR1 LGHNA and CDR2 YSLEER. The CDR3 totals 14 residues. This CDR3 is CASSQDKEAYGYTF. DNA of the CDR3: TGCGCCAGCAGCCAAGATAAGGAGGCCTATGGCTACACCTTC.